In its sample, the clone carrying this T cell receptor beta chain was seen once. TCRdb's table, derived via immunoSEQ multiplex PCR, lists solely in-frame clones and lacks some. The table lists 75,000 to 80,000 clones, about 88% of them singletons. This sample is part of a study of blood T cell repertoires in COVID-19. The germline V gene has CDR1 SGHKS and CDR2 YYEKEE (reference sequence). This CDR3 has 15 residues. V was trimmed by 4 bases and J by 2 bases, leaving 14 bases between them. This receptor was identified in a human donor in a cohort sampled during active COVID-19. V is TRBV5-5 and J is TRBJ2-3; D possibly corresponds to TRBD2 (5 bases). Sequencing was carried out using peripheral blood. The CDR3 loop is CASSPRGNPTDTQYF. DNA of the CDR3: TGTGCCAGCAGCCCCCGAGGGAACCCCACAGATACGCAGTATTTT.